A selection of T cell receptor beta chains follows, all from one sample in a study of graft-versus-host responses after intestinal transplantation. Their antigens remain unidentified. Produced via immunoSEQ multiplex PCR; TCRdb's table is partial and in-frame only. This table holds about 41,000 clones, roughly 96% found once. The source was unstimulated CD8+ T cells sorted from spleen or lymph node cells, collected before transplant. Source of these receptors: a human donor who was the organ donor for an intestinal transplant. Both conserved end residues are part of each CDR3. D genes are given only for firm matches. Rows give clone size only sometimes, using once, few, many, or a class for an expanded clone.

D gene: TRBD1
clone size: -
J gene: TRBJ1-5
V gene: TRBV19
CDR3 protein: CASSERTGGDQPQHF
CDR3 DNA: TGTGCCAGTAGTGAACGGACAGGGGGTGACCAGCCCCAGCATTTT

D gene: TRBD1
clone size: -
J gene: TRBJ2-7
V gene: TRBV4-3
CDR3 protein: CASSQDRQGPYEQYF
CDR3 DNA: TGCGCCAGCAGCCAAGACCGACAGGGACCCTACGAGCAGTACTTC

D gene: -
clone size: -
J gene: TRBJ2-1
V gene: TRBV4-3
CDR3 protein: CASSQGFQVGGSYNEQFF
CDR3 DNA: TGCGCCAGCAGCCAAGGATTCCAGGTGGGAGGCTCCTACAATGAGCAGTTCTTC

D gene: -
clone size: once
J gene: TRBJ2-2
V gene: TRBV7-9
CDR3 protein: CASSLRGRDTGELFF
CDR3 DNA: TGTGCCAGCAGCTTACGAGGGCGGGACACCGGGGAGCTGTTTTTT

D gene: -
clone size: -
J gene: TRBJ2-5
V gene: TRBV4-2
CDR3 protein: CASSQSRQETQYF
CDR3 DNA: TGTGCCAGCAGCCAAAGCAGGCAAGAGACCCAGTACTTC

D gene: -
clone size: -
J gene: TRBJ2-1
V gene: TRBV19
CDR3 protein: CASMSVSPDPYNEQFF
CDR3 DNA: TGTGCCAGTATGAGTGTTTCGCCAGACCCTTACAATGAGCAGTTCTTC

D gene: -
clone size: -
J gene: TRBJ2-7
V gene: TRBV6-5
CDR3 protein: CASRTGYEQYF
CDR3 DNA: TGTGCCAGCAGGACAGGTTACGAGCAGTACTTC

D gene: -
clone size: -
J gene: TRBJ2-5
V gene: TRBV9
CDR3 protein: CASSVGGWADLQETQYF
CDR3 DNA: TGTGCCAGCAGCGTAGGTGGTTGGGCGGACCTCCAAGAGACCCAGTACTTC

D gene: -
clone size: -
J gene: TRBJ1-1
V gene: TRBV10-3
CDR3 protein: CAISESAGEGDTEAFF
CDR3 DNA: TGTGCCATCAGTGAGTCAGCAGGGGAGGGGGACACTGAAGCTTTCTTT

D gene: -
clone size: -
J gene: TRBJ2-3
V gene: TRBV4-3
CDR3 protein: CASSQLFTDTQYF
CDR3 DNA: TGCGCCAGCAGCCAATTATTCACAGATACGCAGTATTTT

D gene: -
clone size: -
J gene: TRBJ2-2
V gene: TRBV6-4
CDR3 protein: CASSDGGNTGELFF
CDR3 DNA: TGTGCCAGCAGTGACGGGGGGAACACCGGGGAGCTGTTTTTT

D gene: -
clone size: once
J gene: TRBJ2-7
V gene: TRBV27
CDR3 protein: CASSLRGSYEQYF
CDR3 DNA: TGTGCCAGCAGTCTTCGGGGGTCCTACGAGCAGTACTTC

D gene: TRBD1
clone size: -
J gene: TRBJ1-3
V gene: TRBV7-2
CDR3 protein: CASSLSDRVSGNTIYF
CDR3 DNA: TGTGCCAGCAGCCTCTCGGACAGGGTCTCTGGAAACACCATATATTTT

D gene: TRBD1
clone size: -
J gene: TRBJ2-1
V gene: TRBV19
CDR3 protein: CASSSQGDNEQFF
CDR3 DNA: TGTGCCAGTAGTAGCCAGGGGGATAATGAGCAGTTCTTC

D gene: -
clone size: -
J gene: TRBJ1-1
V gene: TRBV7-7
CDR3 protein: CASSLDRNTEAFF
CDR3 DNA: TGTGCTAGCAGCTTGGACAGGAACACTGAAGCTTTCTTT

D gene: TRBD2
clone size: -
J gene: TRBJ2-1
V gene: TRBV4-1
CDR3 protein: CASSQAGTSGGNEQFF
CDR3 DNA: TGCGCCAGCAGCCAAGCCGGGACTAGCGGGGGTAATGAGCAGTTCTTC

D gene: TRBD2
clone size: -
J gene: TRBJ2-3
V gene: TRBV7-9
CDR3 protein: CASSLVPGGLADTQYF
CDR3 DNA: TGTGCCAGCAGCTTAGTTCCGGGGGGGCTAGCAGATACGCAGTATTTT

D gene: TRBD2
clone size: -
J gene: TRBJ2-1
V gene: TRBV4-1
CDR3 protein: CASSQPGTSLNEQFF
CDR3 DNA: TGCGCCAGCAGCCAACCCGGGACTAGCTTAAATGAGCAGTTCTTC

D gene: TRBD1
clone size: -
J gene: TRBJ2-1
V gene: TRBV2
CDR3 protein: CASGTGSSYNEQFF
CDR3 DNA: TGTGCCAGCGGGACAGGTAGCTCCTACAATGAGCAGTTCTTC

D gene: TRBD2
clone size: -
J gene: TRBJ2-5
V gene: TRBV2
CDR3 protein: CASSQSAGLAGETQYF
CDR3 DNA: TGTGCCAGCAGTCAGAGTGCCGGACTAGCAGGGGAGACCCAGTACTTC

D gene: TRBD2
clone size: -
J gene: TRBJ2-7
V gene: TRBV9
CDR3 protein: CASSGTSRGYEQYF
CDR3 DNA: TGTGCCAGCAGTGGGACTAGCCGCGGGTACGAGCAGTACTTC

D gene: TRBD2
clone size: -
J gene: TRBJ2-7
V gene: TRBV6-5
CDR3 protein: CASSTAGGHEQYF
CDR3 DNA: TGTGCCAGCAGTACGGCGGGGGGGCACGAGCAGTACTTC

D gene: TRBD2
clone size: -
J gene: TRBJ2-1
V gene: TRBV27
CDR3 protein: CASSLSLGGWGGYNEQFF
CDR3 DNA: TGTGCCAGCAGTTTATCCCTAGGTGGGTGGGGGGGATACAATGAGCAGTTCTTC

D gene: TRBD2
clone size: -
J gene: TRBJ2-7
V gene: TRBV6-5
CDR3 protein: CASSYYLAGGSYEQYF
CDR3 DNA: TGTGCCAGCAGTTATTACCTAGCGGGGGGCTCCTACGAGCAGTACTTC

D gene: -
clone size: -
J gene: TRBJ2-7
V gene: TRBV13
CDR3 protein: CASSNSYEQYF
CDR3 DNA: TGTGCCAGCAGCAACTCCTACGAGCAGTACTTC

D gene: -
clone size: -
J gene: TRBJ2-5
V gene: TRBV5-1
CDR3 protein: CASSLVLQETQYF
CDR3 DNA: TGCGCCAGCAGCTTGGTTCTCCAAGAGACCCAGTACTTC

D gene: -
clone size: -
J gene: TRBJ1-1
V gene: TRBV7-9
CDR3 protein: CASSLPRNTEAFF
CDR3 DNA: TGTGCCAGCAGCTTACCCAGGAACACTGAAGCTTTCTTT

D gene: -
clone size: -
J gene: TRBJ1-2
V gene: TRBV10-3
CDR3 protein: CAISVYYVNDPWNYGYTF
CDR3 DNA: TGTGCCATCAGTGTATACTATGTTAACGACCCTTGGAACTATGGCTACACCTTC

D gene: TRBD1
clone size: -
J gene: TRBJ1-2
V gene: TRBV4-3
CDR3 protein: CASSQDRTGGWDYGYTF
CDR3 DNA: TGCGCCAGCAGCCAAGATAGGACAGGGGGCTGGGACTATGGCTACACCTTC

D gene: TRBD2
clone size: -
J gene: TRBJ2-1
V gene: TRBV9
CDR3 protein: CASRGSGGNNEQFF
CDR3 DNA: TGTGCCAGCAGAGGTAGCGGGGGGAACAATGAGCAGTTCTTC

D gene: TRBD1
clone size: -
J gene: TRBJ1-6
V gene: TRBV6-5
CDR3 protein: CASSYRGLDSPLHF
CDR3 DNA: TGTGCCAGCAGTTACAGGGGGCTCGATTCACCCCTCCACTTT

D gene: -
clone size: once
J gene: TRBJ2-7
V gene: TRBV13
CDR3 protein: CASSQGYPSSYEQYF
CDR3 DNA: TGTGCCAGCAGCCAAGGATATCCGAGCTCCTACGAGCAGTACTTC

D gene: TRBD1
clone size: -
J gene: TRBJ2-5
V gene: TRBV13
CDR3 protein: CASSSNDRAETQYF
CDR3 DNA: TGTGCCAGCAGCTCCAACGACAGGGCAGAGACCCAGTACTTC

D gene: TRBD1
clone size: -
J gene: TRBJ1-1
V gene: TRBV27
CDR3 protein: CASSLQGGTEAFF
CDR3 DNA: TGTGCCAGCAGCCTACAGGGGGGCACTGAAGCTTTCTTT

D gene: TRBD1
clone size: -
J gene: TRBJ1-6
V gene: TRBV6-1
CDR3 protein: CASRTGQPNSPLHF
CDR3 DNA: TGTGCCAGCAGGACGGGACAGCCTAATTCACCCCTCCACTTT

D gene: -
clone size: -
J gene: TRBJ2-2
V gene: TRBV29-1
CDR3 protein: CSVVPGDTNTGELFF
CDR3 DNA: TGCAGCGTTGTACCGGGAGATACGAACACCGGGGAGCTGTTTTTT

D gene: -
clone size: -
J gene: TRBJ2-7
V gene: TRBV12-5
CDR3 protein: CASGLATLSYEQYF
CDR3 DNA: TGTGCTAGTGGTTTGGCAACTTTATCCTACGAGCAGTACTTC

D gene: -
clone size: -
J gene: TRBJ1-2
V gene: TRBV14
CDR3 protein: CASSQETGSYGYTF
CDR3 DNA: TGTGCCAGCAGCCAAGAAACAGGGAGCTATGGCTACACCTTC

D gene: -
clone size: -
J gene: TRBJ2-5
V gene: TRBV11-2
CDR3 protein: CASSWTLQETQYF
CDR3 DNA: TGTGCCAGCAGCTGGACTCTCCAAGAGACCCAGTACTTC

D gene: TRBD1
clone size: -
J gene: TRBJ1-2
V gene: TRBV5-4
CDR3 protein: CASSLAGGYGYTF
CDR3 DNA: TGTGCCAGCAGCTTGGCAGGGGGCTATGGCTACACCTTC

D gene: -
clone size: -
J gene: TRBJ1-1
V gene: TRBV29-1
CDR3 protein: CSVPNPPGADTEAFF
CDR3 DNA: TGCAGCGTTCCCAACCCCCCAGGGGCGGACACTGAAGCTTTCTTT

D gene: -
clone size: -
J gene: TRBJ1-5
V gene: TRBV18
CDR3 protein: CASSPGYGQPQHF
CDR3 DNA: TGTGCCAGCTCACCAGGGTACGGTCAGCCCCAGCATTTT